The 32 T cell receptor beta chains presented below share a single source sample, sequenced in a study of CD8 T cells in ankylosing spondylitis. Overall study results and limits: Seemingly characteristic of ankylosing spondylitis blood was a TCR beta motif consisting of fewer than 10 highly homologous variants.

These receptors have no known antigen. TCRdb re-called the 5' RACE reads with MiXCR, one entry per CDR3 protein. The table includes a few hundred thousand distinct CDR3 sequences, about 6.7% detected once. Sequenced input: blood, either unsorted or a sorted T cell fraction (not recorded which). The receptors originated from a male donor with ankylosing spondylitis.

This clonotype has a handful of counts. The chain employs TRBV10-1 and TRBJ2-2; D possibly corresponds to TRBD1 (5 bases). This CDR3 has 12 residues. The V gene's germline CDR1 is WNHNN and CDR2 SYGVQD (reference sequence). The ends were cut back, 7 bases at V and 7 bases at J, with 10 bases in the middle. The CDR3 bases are TGCGCCAGCACTGACAGAAGCGGGGAGCTGTTTTTT. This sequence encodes CASTDRSGELFF.

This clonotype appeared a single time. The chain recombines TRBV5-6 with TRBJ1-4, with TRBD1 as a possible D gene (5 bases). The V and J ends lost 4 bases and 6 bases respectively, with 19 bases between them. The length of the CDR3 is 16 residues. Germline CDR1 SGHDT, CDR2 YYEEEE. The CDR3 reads CASSPHEWGGDEKLFF. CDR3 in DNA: TGTGCCAGCAGCCCACATGAGTGGGGCGGAGATGAAAAACTGTTTTTT. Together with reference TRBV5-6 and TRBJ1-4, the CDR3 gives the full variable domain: DAGVTQSPTHLIKTRGQQVTLRCSPKSGHDTVSWYQQALGQGPQFIFQYYEEEERQRGNFPDRFSGHQFPNYSSELNVNALLLGDSALYLCASSPHEWGGDEKLFFGSGTQLSVL.

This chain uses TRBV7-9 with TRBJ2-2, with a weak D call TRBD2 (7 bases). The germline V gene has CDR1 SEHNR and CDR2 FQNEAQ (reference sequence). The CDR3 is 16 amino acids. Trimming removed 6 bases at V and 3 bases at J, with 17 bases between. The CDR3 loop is CASRAGPGAYTGELFF. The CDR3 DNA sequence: TGTGCCAGCAGAGCGGGACCAGGGGCCTACACCGGGGAGCTGTTTTTT.

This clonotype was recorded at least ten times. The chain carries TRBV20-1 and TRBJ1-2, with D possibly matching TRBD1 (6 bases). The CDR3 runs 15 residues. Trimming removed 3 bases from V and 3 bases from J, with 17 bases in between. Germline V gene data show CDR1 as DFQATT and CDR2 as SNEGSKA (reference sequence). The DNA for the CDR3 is TGCAGTGCTAGGTTACAGGGTCCCCTAGACTATGGCTACACCTTC. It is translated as CSARLQGPLDYGYTF.

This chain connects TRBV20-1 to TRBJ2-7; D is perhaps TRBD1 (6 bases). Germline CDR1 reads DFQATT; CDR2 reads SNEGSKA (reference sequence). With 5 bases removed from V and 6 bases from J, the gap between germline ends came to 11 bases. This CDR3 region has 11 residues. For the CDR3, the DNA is TGCAGTGCTTCGGCAGGGGTCGAGCAGTACTTC. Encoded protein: CSASAGVEQYF.

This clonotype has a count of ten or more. The CDR3 DNA is TGTGCCAGCAGCTGGACTAGCGGGGGGCTGGGGACAGATACGCAGTATTTT. This sequence encodes CASSWTSGGLGTDTQYF. The V call is TRBV27, the J call TRBJ2-3, with 14 bases matching TRBD2. CDR1 is MNHEY and CDR2 is SMNVEV in the germline V gene (reference sequence). The CDR3 has 17 amino acids. The trim removed 6 bases at V and 3 bases at J, leaving 8 bases unmatched.

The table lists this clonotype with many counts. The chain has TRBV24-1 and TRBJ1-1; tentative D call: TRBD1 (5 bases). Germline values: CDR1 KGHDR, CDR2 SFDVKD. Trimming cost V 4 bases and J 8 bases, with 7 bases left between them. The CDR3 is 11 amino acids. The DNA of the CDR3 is TGTGCCACCAGTGAGGCAGGGGAAGCTTTCTTT. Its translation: CATSEAGEAFF.

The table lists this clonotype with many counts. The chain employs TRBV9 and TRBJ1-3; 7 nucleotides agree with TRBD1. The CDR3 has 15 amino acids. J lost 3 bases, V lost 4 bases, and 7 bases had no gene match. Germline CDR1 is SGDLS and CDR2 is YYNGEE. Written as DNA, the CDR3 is TGTGCCAGCAGCATAAGGGGGCTGGGTGGAAACACCATATATTTT. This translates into CASSIRGLGGNTIYF.

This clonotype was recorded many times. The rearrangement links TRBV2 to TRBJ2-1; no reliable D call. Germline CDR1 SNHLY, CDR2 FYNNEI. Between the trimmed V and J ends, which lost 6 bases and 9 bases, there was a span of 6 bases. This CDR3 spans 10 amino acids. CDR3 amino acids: CASRWREQFF. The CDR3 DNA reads TGTGCCAGCAGATGGCGTGAGCAGTTCTTC. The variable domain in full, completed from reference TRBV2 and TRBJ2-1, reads EPEVTQTPSHQVTQMGQEVILRCVPISNHLYFYWYRQILGQKVEFLVSFYNNEISEKSEIFDDQFSVERPDGSNFTLKIRSTKLEDSAMYFCASRWREQFFGPGTRLTVL.

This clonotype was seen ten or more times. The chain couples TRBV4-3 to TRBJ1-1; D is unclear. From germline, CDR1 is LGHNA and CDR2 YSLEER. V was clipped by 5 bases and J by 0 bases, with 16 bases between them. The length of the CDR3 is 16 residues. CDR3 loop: CASSISRTLMNTEAFF. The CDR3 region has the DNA TGCGCCAGCAGCATCTCCCGAACATTGATGAACACTGAAGCTTTCTTT.

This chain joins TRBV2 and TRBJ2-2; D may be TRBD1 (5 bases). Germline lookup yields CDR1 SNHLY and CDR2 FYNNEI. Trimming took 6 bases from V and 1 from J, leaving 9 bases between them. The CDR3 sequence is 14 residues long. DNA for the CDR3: TGTGCCAGCAGCCAGACAGAGAACACCGGGGAGCTGTTTTTT. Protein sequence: CASSQTENTGELFF.

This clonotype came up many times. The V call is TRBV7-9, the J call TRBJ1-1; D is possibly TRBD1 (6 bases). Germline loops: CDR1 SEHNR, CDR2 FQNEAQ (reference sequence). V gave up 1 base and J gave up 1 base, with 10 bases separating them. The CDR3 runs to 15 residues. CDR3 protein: CASSLGRGQNTEAFF. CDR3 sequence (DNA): TGTGCCAGCAGCTTAGGACGGGGGCAGAACACTGAAGCTTTCTTT.

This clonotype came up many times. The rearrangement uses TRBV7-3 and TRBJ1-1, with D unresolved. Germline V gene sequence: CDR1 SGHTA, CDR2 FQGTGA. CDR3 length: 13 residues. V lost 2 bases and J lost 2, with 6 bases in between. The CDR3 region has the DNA TGTGCCAGCAGCTTATGGACTAACACTGAAGCTTTCTTT. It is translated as CASSLWTNTEAFF.

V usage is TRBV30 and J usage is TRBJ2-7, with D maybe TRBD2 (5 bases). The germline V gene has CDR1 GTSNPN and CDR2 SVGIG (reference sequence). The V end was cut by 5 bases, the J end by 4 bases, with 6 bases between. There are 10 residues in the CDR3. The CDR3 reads CAWGGYEQYF. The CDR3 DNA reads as TGTGCCTGGGGAGGATACGAGCAGTACTTC.

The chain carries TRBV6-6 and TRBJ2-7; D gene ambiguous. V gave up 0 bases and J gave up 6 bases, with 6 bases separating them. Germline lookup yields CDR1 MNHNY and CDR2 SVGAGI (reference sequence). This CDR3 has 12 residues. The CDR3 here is CASSYSKLEQYF. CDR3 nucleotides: TGTGCCAGCAGTTACTCGAAACTCGAGCAGTACTTC.

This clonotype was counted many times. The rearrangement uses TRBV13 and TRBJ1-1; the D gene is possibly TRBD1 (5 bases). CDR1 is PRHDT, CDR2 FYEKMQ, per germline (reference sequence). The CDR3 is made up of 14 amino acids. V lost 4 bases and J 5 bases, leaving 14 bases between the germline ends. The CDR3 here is CASSWLGDETEAFF. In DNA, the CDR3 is TGTGCCAGCAGCTGGCTAGGGGACGAGACTGAAGCTTTCTTT.

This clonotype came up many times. This CDR3 is CASSDSGVRVINEQFF. The CDR3 coding sequence is TGTGCCAGCAGTGACTCGGGGGTGAGGGTCATAAATGAGCAGTTCTTC. The chain joins TRBV6-4 to TRBJ2-1; D could derive from TRBD1 or TRBD2 (5 bases each). Trimming removed 0 bases from V and 7 bases from J, with 16 bases in between. The CDR3 is 16 amino acids. Germline values: CDR1 MRHNA, CDR2 SNTAGT.

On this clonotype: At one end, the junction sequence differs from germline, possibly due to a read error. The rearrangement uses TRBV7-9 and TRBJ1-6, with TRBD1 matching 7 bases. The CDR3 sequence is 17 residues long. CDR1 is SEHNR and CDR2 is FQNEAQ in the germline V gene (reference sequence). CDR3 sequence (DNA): TGTGTCAGCAGCCCCCCTTGGACAGGAGAAGATAATTCACCCCTCCACTTT. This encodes CVSSPPWTGEDNSPLHF.

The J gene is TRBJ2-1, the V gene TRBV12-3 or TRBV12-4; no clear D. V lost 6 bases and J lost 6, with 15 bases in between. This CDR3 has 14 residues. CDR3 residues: CASRVWEGPNEQFF. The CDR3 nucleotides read TGTGCCAGCAGAGTTTGGGAAGGGCCCAATGAGCAGTTCTTC.

The CDR3 DNA reads as TGTGCCATCAGTGAGGCACGGACAGGGGGGAAGACCCAGTACTTC. It translates to CAISEARTGGKTQYF. This chain connects TRBV10-3 to TRBJ2-5; the match to TRBD1 covers 10 bases. The V gene's germline CDR1 is ENHRY and CDR2 SYGVKD. V lost 2 bases and J lost 6; bases outside the gene matches: 6. The CDR3 totals 15 residues.

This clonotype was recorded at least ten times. Here the CDR3 reads CASSLIRKSPLHF. CDR3 DNA sequence: TGTGCCAGCAGTTTAATTAGGAAATCACCCCTCCACTTT. The chain joins TRBV27 to TRBJ1-6; D gene ambiguous. This CDR3 is 13 amino acids long. The V gene lost 2 bases and the J gene lost 10 bases, with 9 bases spanning the gap. Germline V gene lookup returns CDR1 MNHEY and CDR2 SMNVEV (reference sequence).

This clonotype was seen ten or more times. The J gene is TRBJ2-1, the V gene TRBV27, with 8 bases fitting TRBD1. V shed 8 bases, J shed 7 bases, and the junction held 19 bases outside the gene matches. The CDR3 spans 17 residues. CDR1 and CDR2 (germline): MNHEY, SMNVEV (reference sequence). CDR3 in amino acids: CASGGQVSGPLGNEQFF. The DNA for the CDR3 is TGTGCCAGCGGGGGACAGGTGTCGGGCCCCTTGGGAAATGAGCAGTTCTTC.

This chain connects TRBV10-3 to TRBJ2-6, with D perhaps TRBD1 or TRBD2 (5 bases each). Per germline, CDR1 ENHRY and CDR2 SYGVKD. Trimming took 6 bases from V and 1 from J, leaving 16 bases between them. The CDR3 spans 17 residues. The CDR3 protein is CAIRDGDRISGANVLTF. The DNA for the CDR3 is TGTGCCATCAGGGACGGGGACCGGATTTCTGGGGCCAACGTCCTGACTTTC.

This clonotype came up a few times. CDR3 DNA: TGTGCCAGCAGTTACCGGTTAGCGGCCCGGAATGAGCAGTTCTTC. This encodes CASSYRLAARNEQFF. The rearrangement uses TRBV6-2 or TRBV6-3 and TRBJ2-1; a weak D match, TRBD2 (6 bases). V was shortened by 2 bases and J by 7 bases, with 15 bases between the two germline ends. This CDR3 is 15 amino acids long. From germline, CDR1 is MNHEY and CDR2 SVGEGT.

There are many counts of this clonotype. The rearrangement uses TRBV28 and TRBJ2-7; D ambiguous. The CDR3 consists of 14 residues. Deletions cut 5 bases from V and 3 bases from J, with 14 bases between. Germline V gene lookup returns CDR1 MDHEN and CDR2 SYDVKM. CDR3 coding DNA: TGTGCCAGCAGTCCCATCGCTCGCGGCTACGAGCAGTACTTC. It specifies CASSPIARGYEQYF.

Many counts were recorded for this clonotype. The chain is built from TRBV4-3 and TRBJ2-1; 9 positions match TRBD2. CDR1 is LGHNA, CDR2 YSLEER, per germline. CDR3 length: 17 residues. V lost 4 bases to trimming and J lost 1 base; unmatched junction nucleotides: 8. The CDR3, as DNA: TGCGCCAGCAGCCCATACGGAGCGGGGGGATCCTACAATGAGCAGTTCTTC. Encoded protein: CASSPYGAGGSYNEQFF.

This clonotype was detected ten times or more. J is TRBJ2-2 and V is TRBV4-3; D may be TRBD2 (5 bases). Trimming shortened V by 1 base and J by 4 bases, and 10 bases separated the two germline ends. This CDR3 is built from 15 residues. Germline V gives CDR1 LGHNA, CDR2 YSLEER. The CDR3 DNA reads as TGCGCCAGCAGCCAAGGAGGAGGCGTCACCGGGGAGCTGTTTTTT. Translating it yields CASSQGGGVTGELFF.

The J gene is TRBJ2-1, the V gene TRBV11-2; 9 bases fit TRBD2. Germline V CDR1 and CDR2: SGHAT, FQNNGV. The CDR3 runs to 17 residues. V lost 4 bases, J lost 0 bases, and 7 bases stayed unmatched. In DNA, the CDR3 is TGTGCCAGCAGCTCCCTGAGTAGCGGGGGCTCCTACAATGAGCAGTTCTTC. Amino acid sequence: CASSSLSSGGSYNEQFF.

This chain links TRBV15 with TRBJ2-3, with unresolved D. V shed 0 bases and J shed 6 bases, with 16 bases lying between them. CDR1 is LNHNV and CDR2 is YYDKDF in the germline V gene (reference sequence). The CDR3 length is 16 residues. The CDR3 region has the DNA TGTGCCACCAGCAGAGATTTAGTACCCACGGTGGATACGCAGTATTTT. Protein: CATSRDLVPTVDTQYF. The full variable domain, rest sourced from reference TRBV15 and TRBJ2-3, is DAMVIQNPRYQVTQFGKPVTLSCSQTLNHNVMYWYQQKSSQAPKLLFHYYDKDFNNEADTPDNFQSRRPNTSFCFLDIRSPGLGDTAMYLCATSRDLVPTVDTQYFGPGTRLTVL.

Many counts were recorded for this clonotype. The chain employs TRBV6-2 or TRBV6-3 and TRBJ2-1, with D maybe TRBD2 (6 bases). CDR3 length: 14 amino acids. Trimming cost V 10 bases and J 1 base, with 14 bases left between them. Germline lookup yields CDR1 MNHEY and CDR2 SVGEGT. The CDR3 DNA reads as TGTGCCACAGGTGTAGCGGATTCCTACAATGAGCAGTTCTTC. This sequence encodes CATGVADSYNEQFF.

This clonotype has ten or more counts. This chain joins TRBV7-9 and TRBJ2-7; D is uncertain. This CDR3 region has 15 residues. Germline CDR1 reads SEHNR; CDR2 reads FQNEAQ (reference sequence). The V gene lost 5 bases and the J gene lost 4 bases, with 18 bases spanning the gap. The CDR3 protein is CASSPTDLTPYEQYF. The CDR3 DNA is TGTGCCAGCAGCCCTACGGACCTTACCCCTTACGAGCAGTACTTC.

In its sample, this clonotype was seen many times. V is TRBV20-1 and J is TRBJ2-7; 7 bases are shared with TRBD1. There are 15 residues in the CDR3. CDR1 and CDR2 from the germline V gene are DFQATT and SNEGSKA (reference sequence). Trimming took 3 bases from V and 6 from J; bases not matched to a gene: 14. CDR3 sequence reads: CSASALGQDLSEQYF. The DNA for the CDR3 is TGCAGTGCTAGCGCCCTCGGACAGGACCTCAGCGAGCAGTACTTC.